This T cell receptor (beta chain) was identified during a study of siplizumab effects on memory and regulatory T cells. Generated by immunoSEQ multiplex PCR, the TCRdb table keeps only in-frame clones and is missing some. Of about 120,000 clones listed, 80% to 95% are singletons. The V end was cut by 3 bases, the J end by 12 bases, with 12 bases between. Germline CDR1 ENHRY, CDR2 SYGVKD. The CDR3 runs to 12 residues. The rearrangement links TRBV10-3 to TRBJ2-1; D gene unclear. This sequence was found in a human donor in good health. The sequenced material came from non-Treg CD4+ T cells sorted from blood. CDR3 sequence reads: CAISEPAPGQFF. CDR3 coding DNA: TGTGCCATCAGTGAACCCGCCCCGGGGCAGTTCTTC.